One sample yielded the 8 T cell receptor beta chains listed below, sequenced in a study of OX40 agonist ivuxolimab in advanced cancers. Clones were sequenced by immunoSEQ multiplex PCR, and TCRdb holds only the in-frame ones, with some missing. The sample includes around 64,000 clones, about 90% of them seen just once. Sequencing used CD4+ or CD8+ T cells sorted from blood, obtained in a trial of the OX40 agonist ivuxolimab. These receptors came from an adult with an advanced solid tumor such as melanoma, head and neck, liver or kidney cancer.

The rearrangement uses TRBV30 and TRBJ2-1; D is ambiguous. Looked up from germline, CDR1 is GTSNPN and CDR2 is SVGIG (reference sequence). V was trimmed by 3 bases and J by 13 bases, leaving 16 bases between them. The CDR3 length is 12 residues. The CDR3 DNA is TGTGCCTGGAGGTCTGGCGGCTCCCCCCAGTTCTTC. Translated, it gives CAWRSGGSPQFF.

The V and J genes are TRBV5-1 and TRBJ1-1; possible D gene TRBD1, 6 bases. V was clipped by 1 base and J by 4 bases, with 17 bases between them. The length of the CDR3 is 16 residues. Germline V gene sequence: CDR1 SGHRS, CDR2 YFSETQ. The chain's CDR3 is CASSLIQGGRSTEAFF. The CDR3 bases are TGCGCCAGCAGCTTGATACAGGGTGGGCGGAGCACTGAAGCTTTCTTT.

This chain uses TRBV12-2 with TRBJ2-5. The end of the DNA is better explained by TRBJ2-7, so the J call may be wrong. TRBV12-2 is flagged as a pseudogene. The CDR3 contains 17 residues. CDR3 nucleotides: TGTGCAAGTCGCCCCCGGGCAGGCCGAGACGAAAGCTACGAGCAGTACTTC. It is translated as CASRPRAGRDESYEQYF.

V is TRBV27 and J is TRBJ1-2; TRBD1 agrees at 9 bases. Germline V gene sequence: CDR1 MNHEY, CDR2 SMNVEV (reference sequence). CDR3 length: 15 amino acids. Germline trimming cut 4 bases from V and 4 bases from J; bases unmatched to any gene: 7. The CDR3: CASSSGTGIGYGYTF. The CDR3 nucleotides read TGTGCCAGCAGTTCCGGGACAGGGATTGGCTATGGCTACACCTTC.

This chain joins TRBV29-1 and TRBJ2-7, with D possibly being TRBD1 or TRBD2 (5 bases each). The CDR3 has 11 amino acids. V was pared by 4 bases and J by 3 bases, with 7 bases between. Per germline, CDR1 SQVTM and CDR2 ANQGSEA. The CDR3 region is CSVGDVYEQYF. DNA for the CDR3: TGCAGCGTTGGGGACGTCTACGAGCAGTACTTC.

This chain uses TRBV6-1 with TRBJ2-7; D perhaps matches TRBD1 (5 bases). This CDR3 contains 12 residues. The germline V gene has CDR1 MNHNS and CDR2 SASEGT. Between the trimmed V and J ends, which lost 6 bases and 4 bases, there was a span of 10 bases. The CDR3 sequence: CASSLDSYEQYF. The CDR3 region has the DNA TGTGCCAGCAGCTTAGACAGTTACGAGCAGTACTTC.

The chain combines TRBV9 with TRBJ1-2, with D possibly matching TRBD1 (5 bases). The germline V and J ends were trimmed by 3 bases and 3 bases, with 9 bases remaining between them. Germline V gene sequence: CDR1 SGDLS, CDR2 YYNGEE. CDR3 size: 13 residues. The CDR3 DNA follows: TGTGCCAGCAGCGCAGGGACCCACTATGGCTACACCTTC. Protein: CASSAGTHYGYTF.

The CDR3 here is CASSLTANNQPQHF. CDR3 DNA: TGTGCCAGCAGCTTAACGGCAAACAATCAGCCCCAGCATTTT. This chain joins TRBV7-2 and TRBJ1-5; no clear D gene. CDR3 length equals 14 residues. CDR1 and CDR2 from the germline V gene are SGHTA and FQGNSA. The V end lost 2 bases, the J end lost 3 bases, and 8 bases lay between the germline ends.